The 23 T cell receptor beta chains below come from one sample, sequenced in a study of T-cell memory formation after mild COVID-19. TCRdb processed the 5' RACE reads anew with MiXCR; each CDR3 protein has one entry. The sample consists of about 440,000 distinct CDR3 sequences, around 20% of them appearing once. Material for sequencing was PBMCs or a T cell subset sorted from them (not recorded which). These receptors were collected from an adult woman who had mild COVID-19 (a few samples of this study predate the infection). Cell type and time point are not known.

The table lists this clonotype with a few counts. J is TRBJ2-3 and V is TRBV2; D tentatively fits TRBD1 or TRBD2 (5 bases each). The V end lost 9 bases, the J end lost 4 bases, and 14 bases lay between the germline ends. CDR3 length equals 13 residues. The germline V gene has CDR1 SNHLY and CDR2 FYNNEI. DNA of the CDR3: TGTGCCAGACGGGACGACCTATCAGATACGCAGTATTTT. Encoded protein: CARRDDLSDTQYF.

In its sample, this clonotype was seen a few times. The chain carries TRBV6-1 and TRBJ1-5, with 10 bases that match TRBD1. Per germline, CDR1 MNHNS and CDR2 SASEGT. The CDR3 is made up of 15 amino acids. The V segment lost 8 bases and the J segment 7 bases; nucleotides outside the gene matches: 11. The CDR3 nucleotides are TGTGCCAGCGCGCTCGGGGTGGGACAGGGGCAGCCCCAGCATTTT. Translated, it gives CASALGVGQGQPQHF.

J is TRBJ2-5 and V is TRBV12-3 or TRBV12-4; D possibly corresponds to TRBD2 (6 bases). The germline V and J ends were trimmed by 5 bases and 5 bases, with 12 bases remaining between them. The CDR3 is made up of 13 amino acids. The CDR3 reads CASSLSGWETQYF. The CDR3 DNA reads TGTGCCAGCAGTCTTAGCGGATGGGAGACCCAGTACTTC.

This clonotype appeared a few times. The chain carries TRBV18 and TRBJ1-1; a possible D gene is TRBD1 (5 bases). CDR1 and CDR2 (germline): KGHSH, LQKENI. Trimming left V 2 bases short and J 1 base short, with 8 bases between. The CDR3 has 14 residues. The CDR3 spells CASSPMGENTEAFF. The CDR3 DNA reads as TGTGCCAGCTCACCAATGGGGGAGAACACTGAAGCTTTCTTT.

The chain uses TRBV20-1 and TRBJ2-7; 8 positions agree with TRBD2. Losses at the gene ends were 3 bases for V and 1 base for J; bases not matched to a gene: 5. The V gene's germline CDR1 is DFQATT and CDR2 SNEGSKA (reference sequence). This CDR3 has 14 amino acids. The CDR3, as DNA: TGCAGTGCTAGCGTCGGGACTAGATCCTACGAGCAGTACTTC. Its protein is CSASVGTRSYEQYF.

The chain links TRBV29-1 to TRBJ1-3, with D possibly being TRBD1 (5 bases). CDR3 length: 14 amino acids. CDR1 and CDR2 from the germline V gene are SQVTM and ANQGSEA. The germline V and J ends were trimmed by 3 bases and 2 bases, with 11 bases remaining between them. The CDR3 sequence: CSVEGGEAGNTIYF. The DNA for the CDR3 is TGCAGCGTTGAGGGGGGAGAGGCTGGAAACACCATATATTTT.

The chain employs TRBV3-1 and TRBJ1-5, with D possibly being TRBD1 (5 bases). CDR3 length equals 14 residues. Germline V gives CDR1 LGHDT, CDR2 YNNKEL (reference sequence). V lost 3 bases and J lost 4, with 10 bases in between. Here the CDR3 reads CASSHTQENQPQHF. The CDR3 nucleotides read TGTGCCAGCAGCCACACACAGGAGAATCAGCCCCAGCATTTT.

CDR3 DNA sequence: TGTGCCAGCAGTCTAACAGGGACAAATGAAAAACTGTTTTTT. It encodes CASSLTGTNEKLFF. The chain is built from TRBV11-2 and TRBJ1-4, with D possibly matching TRBD1 (6 bases). The CDR3 contains 14 residues. Trimming left V 6 bases short and J 5 bases short, with 13 bases between. Per germline, CDR1 SGHAT and CDR2 FQNNGV. The whole variable domain, remainder taken from reference TRBV11-2 and TRBJ1-4, is EAGVAQSPRYKIIEKRQSVAFWCNPISGHATLYWYQQILGQGPKLLIQFQNNGVVDDSQLPKDRFSAERLKGVDSTLKIQPAKLEDSAVYLCASSLTGTNEKLFFGSGTQLSVL.

The chain uses TRBV5-6 and TRBJ1-1, with D possibly TRBD1 on 5 matching bases. The V end lost 7 bases, the J end lost 11 bases, and 18 bases lay between the germline ends. This CDR3 is 12 amino acids long. Germline lookup yields CDR1 SGHDT and CDR2 YYEEEE. CDR3 in amino acids: CASAWGKGRAFF. CDR3 bases: TGTGCCAGCGCGTGGGGGAAGGGACGTGCTTTCTTT.

This clonotype was recorded a few times. This chain uses TRBV7-2 with TRBJ2-7; D unclear. Germline CDR1 SGHTA, CDR2 FQGNSA. Trimming stripped 3 bases from V and 7 bases from J, with 10 bases between. The CDR3 is made up of 12 amino acids. CDR3 nucleotides: TGTGCCAGCAGCTTTGGGGTGTGGGAGCAGTACTTC. As protein: CASSFGVWEQYF.

This chain connects TRBV28 to TRBJ2-7, with 7 bases that match TRBD2. With V trimmed by 2 bases and J by 1 base, 5 bases remained unmatched. Germline lookup yields CDR1 MDHEN and CDR2 SYDVKM. CDR3 length: 15 amino acids. DNA for the CDR3: TGTGCCAGCAGTTTAAGGCGGGAGCCTTCCTACGAGCAGTACTTC. Translation: CASSLRREPSYEQYF.

The chain's CDR3 is CASSQDFGSTSPLHF. Here the CDR3 DNA reads TGCGCCAGCAGCCAAGATTTTGGCAGTACCTCACCCCTCCACTTT. This sequence joins TRBV4-1 and TRBJ1-6; D not certain. CDR1 MGHRA and CDR2 YSYEKL come from the germline V gene. The CDR3 totals 15 residues. Trimming stripped 0 bases from V and 10 bases from J, with 13 bases between.

CDR3 protein: CASSLAGRDTGELFF. CDR3 DNA sequence: TGTGCCAGCAGCTTAGCGGGGAGGGACACCGGGGAGCTGTTTTTT. The V and J genes are TRBV7-3 and TRBJ2-2; the match to TRBD2 covers 7 bases. The germline V gene has CDR1 SGHTA and CDR2 FQGTGA. The trim removed 2 bases at V and 3 bases at J, leaving 3 bases unmatched. The CDR3 is 15 amino acids.

This clonotype has more than one count but fewer than ten. J is TRBJ2-3 and V is TRBV12-3 or TRBV12-4; D perhaps matches TRBD1 (5 bases). There are 14 residues in the CDR3. The germline V and J ends were trimmed by 8 bases and 3 bases, with 15 bases remaining between them. The CDR3 DNA reads as TGTGCCAGCGGCCGCCCTTCAGGGACAGATACGCAGTATTTT. It yields the protein CASGRPSGTDTQYF.

This clonotype occurred once. The chain is built from TRBV18 and TRBJ2-5, with unresolved D. CDR1 and CDR2 from the germline V gene are KGHSH and LQKENI. The CDR3 contains 13 residues. V was pared by 4 bases and J by 5 bases, with 11 bases between. The CDR3 sequence is CASSQGRLETQYF. The CDR3 region has the DNA TGTGCCAGCTCACAAGGGCGACTGGAGACCCAGTACTTC.

The chain links TRBV2 to TRBJ2-7; 7 positions agree with TRBD2. V lost 1 base to trimming and J lost 0 bases; unmatched junction nucleotides: 3. Germline V lookup: CDR1 SNHLY, CDR2 FYNNEI. The length of the CDR3 is 15 residues. The CDR3 DNA reads as TGTGCCAGCAGTGAAGGGGCGGGAGCCTCCTACGAGCAGTACTTC. Amino acids: CASSEGAGASYEQYF.

CDR3 in DNA: TGTGCCACCTCGAGGACGACAGGGCGCACTGAAGCTTTCTTT. Protein: CATSRTTGRTEAFF. The chain combines TRBV24-1 with TRBJ1-1, with 7 bases fitting TRBD1. This CDR3 has 14 amino acids. Germline loops: CDR1 KGHDR, CDR2 SFDVKD. The junction had 10 bases not matched to a gene; V was cut back by 9 bases and J by 4 bases.

The V and J genes are TRBV5-1 and TRBJ2-3; D gene ambiguous. CDR3 length: 14 amino acids. With 0 bases removed from V and 1 base from J, the gap between germline ends came to 6 bases. Germline loops: CDR1 SGHRS, CDR2 YFSETQ. The CDR3 spells CASSLEVRTDTQYF. CDR3 in DNA: TGCGCCAGCAGCTTGGAAGTCCGCACAGATACGCAGTATTTT. The variable domain in full, completed from reference TRBV5-1 and TRBJ2-3, reads KAGVTQTPRYLIKTRGQQVTLSCSPISGHRSVSWYQQTPGQGLQFLFEYFSETQRNKGNFPGRFSGRQFSNSRSEMNVSTLELGDSALYLCASSLEVRTDTQYFGPGTRLTVL.

This clonotype was recorded a few times. The chain employs TRBV9 and TRBJ2-2; no clear D gene. Germline CDR1 SGDLS, CDR2 YYNGEE. Deletions cut 0 bases from V and 1 base from J, with 4 bases between. The CDR3 is 14 amino acids. This CDR3 reads CASSVVENTGELFF. CDR3 sequence (DNA): TGTGCCAGCAGCGTAGTAGAGAACACCGGGGAGCTGTTTTTT. Drawing the rest from reference TRBV9 and TRBJ2-2, the complete variable domain is DSGVTQTPKHLITATGQRVTLRCSPRSGDLSVYWYQQSLDQGLQFLIQYYNGEERAKGNILERFSAQQFPDLHSELNLSSLELGDSALYFCASSVVENTGELFFGEGSRLTVL.

V usage is TRBV5-6 and J usage is TRBJ2-6, with TRBD2 matching 7 bases. The V segment lost 2 bases and the J segment 2 bases; nucleotides outside the gene matches: 4. CDR1 and CDR2 from the germline V gene are SGHDT and YYEEEE. The CDR3 is 16 residues long. CDR3 nucleotides: TGTGCCAGCAGCTTTCGCAGCGGGACTGGGGCCAACGTCCTGACTTTC. Its protein is CASSFRSGTGANVLTF. The full variable domain, completed using reference TRBV5-6 and TRBJ2-6, is DAGVTQSPTHLIKTRGQQVTLRCSPKSGHDTVSWYQQALGQGPQFIFQYYEEEERQRGNFPDRFSGHQFPNYSSELNVNALLLGDSALYLCASSFRSGTGANVLTFGAGSRLTVL.

The chain uses TRBV7-8 and TRBJ2-5; D gene uncertain. The V end was cut by 5 bases, the J end by 2 bases, with 15 bases between. CDR1 is SGHVS, CDR2 FQNEAQ, per germline. CDR3 size: 15 residues. CDR3 coding DNA: TGTGCCAGCAGCCTACGGGCCAACCAACAAGAGACCCAGTACTTC. It encodes CASSLRANQQETQYF.

This chain links TRBV7-7 with TRBJ2-5; 7 bases match TRBD2. V shed 8 bases and J 5 bases; nucleotides not matched to a gene: 8. This CDR3 is 13 amino acids long. CDR1 is SSHAT, CDR2 FNYEAQ, per germline (reference sequence). The CDR3 region is CASGLGGEETQYF. The CDR3 nucleotides read TGTGCCAGCGGACTGGGGGGGGAGGAGACCCAGTACTTC.

This clonotype was counted only a few times. The rearrangement uses TRBV12-3 or TRBV12-4 and TRBJ2-5; 7 positions match TRBD2. The length of the CDR3 is 15 residues. Germline trimming cut 6 bases from V and 1 base from J; bases unmatched to any gene: 8. The CDR3 nucleotides read TGTGCCAGCAGCCCCCTCGGGACTACCCAAGAGACCCAGTACTTC. Translating it yields CASSPLGTTQETQYF.